A selection of T cell receptor beta chains follows, all from one sample in a study of blood T cell repertoires in COVID-19. The protocol was immunoSEQ multiplex PCR, while the TCRdb copy is restricted to in-frame clones and leaves out a portion. This sample yields around 220,000 clones, of which around 85% are seen a single time; about 5% belongs to the top ten. Sequencing was performed on peripheral blood. Receptors originate from a human donor in a cohort sampled during active COVID-19. Each CDR3 is given with its conserved first and last residue. A D gene is named only where the DNA matches it firmly. Clone size is given for some rows only: seen once, a few or many times, or a class if the clone is expanded.

V: TRBV2
D: .
J: TRBJ1-2
length: 14
size: .
DNA: TGTGCCAGCAGAGCACAGGTTATGTACTATGGCTACACCTTC
CDR3: CASRAQVMYYGYTF

V: TRBV14
D: TRBD1
J: TRBJ1-2
length: 14
size: .
DNA: TGTGCCAGCAGCTATGACAGGGGGCAGCGGGGCTACACCTTC
CDR3: CASSYDRGQRGYTF

V: TRBV5-4
D: .
J: TRBJ2-3
length: 16
size: .
DNA: TGTGCCAGCAGCTTGTATGCGGGAACTAGCACAGATACGCAGTATTTT
CDR3: CASSLYAGTSTDTQYF

V: TRBV6-5
D: TRBD1
J: TRBJ2-7
length: 15
size: .
DNA: TGTGCCAGCAGTTCACAGGGGGCGCTTTGGCACGAGCAGTACTTC
CDR3: CASSSQGALWHEQYF

V: TRBV15
D: .
J: TRBJ1-1
length: 13
size: few
DNA: TGTGCCACCAGCAGAGTGGCGAACACTGAAGCTTTCTTT
CDR3: CATSRVANTEAFF

V: TRBV5-3
D: TRBD1
J: TRBJ1-1
length: 15
size: .
DNA: TGTGCCAGAAGCTCCATCGACAGGGCTGACACTGAAGCTTTCTTT
CDR3: CARSSIDRADTEAFF

V: TRBV7-9
D: .
J: TRBJ2-3
length: 15
size: .
DNA: TGTGCCAGCAGCTTAGCCGAGGCTAGCACAGATACGCAGTATTTT
CDR3: CASSLAEASTDTQYF

V: TRBV5-4
D: .
J: TRBJ1-1
length: 14
size: .
DNA: TGTGCCAGCAGCAAAGACTCTAGGAACACTGAAGCTTTCTTT
CDR3: CASSKDSRNTEAFF

V: TRBV9
D: .
J: TRBJ2-2
length: 14
size: .
DNA: TGTGCCAGCAGCGCCCCGACAAGTACGGGGGAGCTGTTTTTT
CDR3: CASSAPTSTGELFF

V: TRBV19
D: TRBD1
J: TRBJ1-6
length: 15
size: few
DNA: TGTGCCAGTAGTCCTCGACAGGGGGCAGGTTCACCCCTCCACTTT
CDR3: CASSPRQGAGSPLHF

V: TRBV27
D: TRBD2
J: TRBJ2-7
length: 14
size: .
DNA: TGTGCCAGCAGCTCCGGGACTAGCGTGCACGAGCAGTACTTC
CDR3: CASSSGTSVHEQYF

V: TRBV5-1
D: TRBD2
J: TRBJ2-7
length: 14
size: .
DNA: TGCGCCAGCAGCTACCTAGCGGGACGGGACGAGCAGTACTTC
CDR3: CASSYLAGRDEQYF

V: TRBV5-1
D: TRBD2
J: TRBJ2-1
length: 16
size: .
DNA: TGCGCCAGCAGCTTGGCCGAGTTAGCGGGAGGGAGAGAGCAGTTCTTC
CDR3: CASSLAELAGGREQFF

V: TRBV27
D: TRBD2
J: TRBJ2-2
length: 18
size: .
DNA: TGTGCCAGCAGTTTAATAGGGCGGGAGGGCCGGTACACCGGGGAGCTGTTTTTT
CDR3: CASSLIGREGRYTGELFF

V: TRBV19
D: TRBD1
J: TRBJ1-1
length: 14
size: .
DNA: TGTGCCAGTAGACGACAGGGGGATTTGGCTGAAGCTTTCTTT
CDR3: CASRRQGDLAEAFF

V: TRBV6-4
D: TRBD1
J: TRBJ1-2
length: 14
size: .
DNA: TGTGCCAGCAGGGTGACAGGGTGGGCGTCTGGCTACACCTTC
CDR3: CASRVTGWASGYTF

V: TRBV27
D: TRBD1
J: TRBJ2-7
length: 13
size: .
DNA: TGTGCCAGCAGCCGGACAGGGGGCTACGAGCAGTACTTC
CDR3: CASSRTGGYEQYF

V: TRBV5-6
D: TRBD1
J: TRBJ1-1
length: 15
size: .
DNA: TGTGCCAGCAGCGAAGCCGGGACAGGAAGGACTGAAGCTTTCTTT
CDR3: CASSEAGTGRTEAFF

V: TRBV5-4
D: TRBD2
J: TRBJ2-3
length: 16
size: once
DNA: TGTGCCAGCAGCGTCCGGACTAGCGGTAGCACAGATACGCAGTATTTT
CDR3: CASSVRTSGSTDTQYF

V: TRBV9
D: .
J: TRBJ2-7
length: 14
size: .
DNA: TGTGCCAGCAGCCCCGGAGTAGCGGACGGCGAGCAGTACTTC
CDR3: CASSPGVADGEQYF